These 11 T cell receptor beta chains came from one sample sequenced in a study of CD8+ T cells in alopecia areata. Alopecia areata patients had lesional scalp punch biopsies and peripheral blood taken from them. Extracted RNA was reverse transcribed, and the resulting cDNA served as sequencing template. Libraries were prepared by immunoSEQ multiplex PCR; TCRdb keeps only in-frame clonotypes and omits some of them. Of under 20,000 clones in the sample, less than 70% were seen once. Material: skin, obtained at week 0. Every receptor here comes from a human donor with alopecia areata.

This chain joins TRBV5-4 and TRBJ2-7; 7 bases are shared with TRBD1. Germline CDR1 and CDR2: SGHNT and YYREEE (reference sequence). This CDR3 has 15 residues. V was pared by 2 bases and J by 1 base, with 6 bases of the junction left unmatched. The CDR3 here is CASSFGNRGSYEQYF. The CDR3 nucleotides are TGTGCCAGCAGCTTTGGGAACAGGGGATCCTACGAGCAGTACTTC.

V gene TRBV11-3 combines with J gene TRBJ2-1; D is ambiguous. Germline CDR1 and CDR2: SGHNT and YENEEA. The CDR3 is 16 amino acids. With 4 bases removed from V and 1 base from J, the gap between germline ends came to 14 bases. The CDR3 region has the DNA TGTGCCAGCAGCTACTCCGGGTCCTTGTCCTACAATGAGCAGTTCTTC. This gives the protein CASSYSGSLSYNEQFF.

This rearrangement joins TRBV6-5 to TRBJ1-2; D is perhaps TRBD1 (6 bases). There are 13 residues in the CDR3. V lost 4 bases, J lost 8 bases, and 14 bases lay in between. Germline loops: CDR1 MNHEY, CDR2 SVGAGI. CDR3 nucleotide sequence: TGTGCCAGCAGTTCCACAGGGACGGGGGGCTACACCTTC. It yields the protein CASSSTGTGGYTF.

This clone appeared a single time. The chain employs TRBV5-1 and TRBJ2-7; 7 bases line up with TRBD1. The junction had 12 bases not matched to a gene; V was cut back by 10 bases and J by 2 bases. The CDR3 sequence is 14 residues long. Germline V gene data show CDR1 as SGHRS and CDR2 as YFSETQ. The CDR3 DNA reads as TGCGCCTTAACCCGGGACAGAAACCCCTACGAGCAGTACTTC. Translation gives CALTRDRNPYEQYF.

This clone appeared a single time. At one end the junction does not follow the germline gene, possibly because of a read error. This specimen includes other DNA sequences encoding the same CDR3. V gene TRBV6-5 combines with J gene TRBJ2-7; tentatively, D is TRBD1 (6 bases). The CDR3 contains 13 residues. Germline lookup yields CDR1 MNHEY and CDR2 SVGAGI. Here the CDR3 reads CASSAFGGYEQYF. DNA of the CDR3: TGTGCCAGCAGCGCCTTTGGGGGCTACGAGCAGTATTTC.

Within the sample, this clone is medium-sized (0.01 to 0.1%). The rearrangement links TRBV4-3 to TRBJ2-1; 10 bases are a match to TRBD1. The ends lost 2 bases at V and 6 bases at J; junction bases unmatched: 7. This CDR3 has 16 residues. The V gene's germline CDR1 is LGHNA and CDR2 YSLEER. CDR3 amino acids: CASSQTRQGAFNEQFF. CDR3 coding DNA: TGCGCCAGCAGCCAAACAAGACAGGGGGCTTTCAATGAGCAGTTCTTC.

A few counts support this clone. The V and J genes are TRBV23-1 and TRBJ2-7; no clear D. TRBV23-1 counts as an open reading frame of uncertain function. This CDR3 contains 15 residues. V lost 11 bases to trimming and J lost 1 base, with 21 bases between them. The CDR3 sequence is CAGPTQDVKSYEQYF. CDR3 DNA sequence: TGCGCCGGCCCTACGCAGGACGTAAAATCCTACGAGCAGTACTTC.

V gene TRBV13 combines with J gene TRBJ2-7, with 9 positions matching TRBD1. CDR3 size: 15 residues. J was trimmed by 1 base and V by 5 bases; bases with no gene match: 6. Germline V lookup: CDR1 PRHDT, CDR2 FYEKMQ (reference sequence). This CDR3 reads CASSASGQGSYEQYF. CDR3 coding DNA: TGTGCCAGCAGCGCATCGGGACAGGGTTCCTACGAGCAGTACTTC.

In this sample, this clone turned up a few times. This rearrangement joins TRBV7-2 to TRBJ1-6, with D unclear. V was cut by 4 bases and J by 7 bases, with 8 bases left in between. Germline-derived CDR1 and CDR2 are SGHTA and FQGNSA. This CDR3 comprises 13 residues. CDR3 bases: TGTGCCAGCAGCTCGGACCCGAATTCACCCCTCCACTTT. It specifies CASSSDPNSPLHF.

The chain employs TRBV9 and TRBJ2-5; 10 positions agree with TRBD2. CDR3 length equals 21 residues. J lost 5 bases, V lost 0 bases, and 22 bases had no gene match. Germline CDR1 reads SGDLS; CDR2 reads YYNGEE. The DNA of the CDR3 is TGTGCCAGCAGCGTAGGAATAGCGGGGGGCCTTGTCCCCCCTTACGAGGAGACCCAGTACTTC. This gives the protein CASSVGIAGGLVPPYEETQYF.

This chain joins TRBV5-4 and TRBJ2-1, with D maybe TRBD2 (6 bases). The CDR3 spans 16 residues. CDR1 SGHNT and CDR2 YYREEE come from the germline V gene (reference sequence). Trimming took 4 bases from V and 8 from J, leaving 22 bases between them. CDR3 sequence (DNA): TGTGCCAGCAGCAAGCCAGCGGCGGGGTCCTTCCATGAGCAGTTCTTC. Protein: CASSKPAAGSFHEQFF.